Listed below are T cell receptor beta chains from one sample, sequenced in a study of CD8 T cells in Susac syndrome. TCRdb recomputed calls from the immunoSEQ multiplex PCR reads with MiXCR, one row per CDR3 protein. The table records about 190,000 distinct CDR3 sequences, 91% of them present only once. Sequenced sample: CD4+ T cells from PBMCs. These receptors were obtained from a human donor with Susac syndrome. Each CDR3 is given with its conserved first and last residue. A D gene is named only where the DNA matches it firmly. Clone size is not always given. Where it is, it says once, few, many or a class for expanded clones.

V: TRBV20-1; J: TRBJ1-1; D: NA; size: NA; CDR3: CSARTGTGNTEAFF; DNA: TGCAGTGCGCGGACCGGGACGGGTAACACTGAAGCTTTCTTT
V: TRBV3-1; J: TRBJ1-2; D: TRBD1; size: NA; CDR3: CASSPGTGKIYGYTF; DNA: TGTGCCAGCAGCCCCGGGACAGGGAAGATTTACGGCTACACCTTC
V: TRBV2; J: TRBJ2-3; D: NA; size: NA; CDR3: CASSAGESTDTQYF; DNA: TGTGCCAGCAGTGCGGGGGAGAGCACAGATACGCAGTATTTT
V: TRBV28; J: TRBJ2-3; D: NA; size: NA; CDR3: CASSSDGSTDTQYF; DNA: TGTGCCAGCAGTTCCGACGGTAGCACAGATACGCAGTATTTT
V: TRBV19; J: TRBJ2-3; D: TRBD1; size: NA; CDR3: CASRDRAADTQYF; DNA: TGTGCCAGTAGGGACAGGGCCGCAGATACGCAGTATTTT
V: TRBV18; J: TRBJ2-7; D: NA; size: NA; CDR3: CASSPPGLGSYEQYF; DNA: TGTGCCAGCTCACCACCGGGCTTAGGGTCCTACGAGCAGTACTTC
V: TRBV5-1; J: TRBJ2-7; D: NA; size: NA; CDR3: CASSPAISSYEQYF; DNA: TGCGCCAGCAGCCCGGCTATTAGCTCCTACGAGCAGTACTTC
V: TRBV3-1; J: TRBJ2-1; D: TRBD1; size: NA; CDR3: CASSQVVSGGHNEQFF; DNA: TGTGCCAGCAGCCAAGTCGTCTCAGGGGGCCACAATGAGCAGTTCTTC
V: TRBV20-1; J: TRBJ2-3; D: TRBD1; size: once; CDR3: CSAVTGVYTDTQYF; DNA: TGCAGTGCCGTAACAGGGGTCTACACAGATACGCAGTATTTT
V: TRBV6-1; J: TRBJ2-7; D: NA; size: once; CDR3: CASSTTRVRGTYEQYF; DNA: TGTGCCAGCAGCACCACGCGGGTAAGGGGAACCTACGAGCAGTACTTC
V: TRBV6-5; J: TRBJ1-5; D: NA; size: few; CDR3: CASSLDRLSNQPQHF; DNA: TGTGCCAGCAGTTTAGACCGGCTTAGCAATCAGCCCCAGCATTTT
V: TRBV6-1; J: TRBJ1-5; D: NA; size: NA; CDR3: CASSSNSNQPQHF; DNA: TGTGCCAGCAGTAGTAATAGCAATCAGCCCCAGCATTTT
V: TRBV6-2/TRBV6-3; J: TRBJ2-2; D: NA; size: once; CDR3: CASRRSFRGRTGELFF; DNA: TGTGCCAGCCGAAGATCGTTCCGGGGGAGAACCGGGGAGCTGTTTTTT
V: TRBV5-1; J: TRBJ2-2; D: NA; size: NA; CDR3: CASSLTGQGTGELFF; DNA: TGCGCCAGCAGCTTGACAGGTCAAGGGACCGGGGAGCTGTTTTTT
V: TRBV18; J: TRBJ2-1; D: TRBD2; size: NA; CDR3: CASSPASGRNEQFF; DNA: TGTGCCAGCTCACCGGCTAGCGGGAGGAATGAGCAGTTCTTC
V: TRBV5-1; J: TRBJ1-1; D: NA; size: NA; CDR3: CASSVLTGTEAFF; DNA: TGCGCCAGCAGCGTCCTGACAGGAACTGAAGCTTTCTTT
V: TRBV30; J: TRBJ2-2; D: NA; size: NA; CDR3: CAWSVIRATGELFF; DNA: TGTGCCTGGAGTGTAATAAGAGCAACCGGGGAGCTGTTTTTT
V: TRBV11-2; J: TRBJ2-4; D: NA; size: NA; CDR3: CASSMTEGGSNIQYF; DNA: TGTGCCAGCAGCATGACCGAGGGGGGAAGTAACATTCAGTACTTC
V: TRBV30; J: TRBJ2-2; D: TRBD1; size: NA; CDR3: CAWTLIQGASTGELFF; DNA: TGTGCCTGGACCCTAATACAGGGGGCCTCCACCGGGGAGCTGTTTTTT
V: TRBV6-5; J: TRBJ2-7; D: TRBD1; size: NA; CDR3: CASSLIPGQSYEQYF; DNA: TGTGCCAGCAGTTTGATACCGGGACAGTCCTACGAGCAGTACTTC
V: TRBV6-5; J: TRBJ2-7; D: NA; size: once; CDR3: CASSFLGGLSYEQYF; DNA: TGTGCCAGCAGTTTTCTAGGCGGGCTCTCCTACGAGCAGTACTTC
V: TRBV29-1; J: TRBJ2-1; D: TRBD2; size: once; CDR3: CSVKRTSGRGFEQFF; DNA: TGCAGCGTTAAAAGGACTAGCGGGAGGGGGTTTGAGCAGTTCTTC
V: TRBV20-1; J: TRBJ1-1; D: NA; size: once; CDR3: CSARVPGTRNTEAFF; DNA: TGCAGTGCTAGAGTCCCGGGGACGAGGAACACTGAAGCTTTCTTT
V: TRBV6-2/TRBV6-3; J: TRBJ2-5; D: NA; size: NA; CDR3: CAIGYDPGQQETQYF; DNA: TGTGCCATCGGATACGATCCGGGACAACAAGAGACCCAGTACTTC
V: TRBV30; J: TRBJ1-1; D: NA; size: NA; CDR3: CAWSDRGRAFF; DNA: TGTGCCTGGAGTGACCGGGGGCGAGCTTTCTTT
V: TRBV27; J: TRBJ1-1; D: TRBD1; size: NA; CDR3: CASSLFLGTANTEAFF; DNA: TGTGCCAGCAGTTTATTTCTCGGGACAGCGAACACTGAAGCTTTCTTT